The 17 T cell receptor beta chains below come from one sample, sequenced in a study of blood T cell repertoires in COVID-19. Produced via immunoSEQ multiplex PCR; TCRdb's table is partial and in-frame only. The table includes about 86,000 clones, over 70% detected once. Sequenced material: peripheral blood. Receptors originate from a woman aged 80 or over with active or convalescent COVID-19.

The chain combines TRBV4-1 with TRBJ1-6; D gene ambiguous. The CDR3 covers 16 residues. Looked up from germline, CDR1 is MGHRA and CDR2 is YSYEKL. With 0 bases removed from V and 0 bases from J, the gap between germline ends came to 6 bases. CDR3 residues: CASSQEVSSYNSPLHF. As DNA, the CDR3 is TGCGCCAGCAGCCAAGAGGTTAGCTCCTATAATTCACCCCTCCACTTT.

The chain carries TRBV19 and TRBJ2-2, with 7 positions matching TRBD1. The CDR3 has 19 residues. Trimming removed 4 bases from V and 4 bases from J; junction bases left unmatched: 18. CDR1 is LNHDA and CDR2 is SQIVND in the germline V gene (reference sequence). The CDR3 region is CASSTRTGRGVGVTGELFF. The CDR3, as DNA: TGTGCCAGTAGTACCCGGACAGGTAGAGGTGTTGGGGTCACCGGGGAGCTGTTTTTT.

J is TRBJ2-1 and V is TRBV6-2 or TRBV6-3; 9 nucleotides agree with TRBD1. The CDR3 sequence is 15 residues long. V lost 5 bases and J lost 9; bases outside the gene matches: 11. Germline V gives CDR1 MNHEY, CDR2 SVGEGT. The CDR3 loop reads CASSLWGQGDREQFF. As DNA, the CDR3 is TGTGCCAGCAGTCTTTGGGGACAGGGAGATCGTGAGCAGTTCTTC.

The CDR3 DNA is TGTGCCAGCAGCAAGGGACAGGGATTTGGCTACACCTTC. It is translated as CASSKGQGFGYTF. J is TRBJ1-2 and V is TRBV5-5, with 9 bases matching TRBD1. V lost 4 bases, J lost 7 bases, and 5 bases stayed unmatched. Per the germline V gene, CDR1 is SGHKS and CDR2 is YYEKEE (reference sequence). This CDR3 contains 13 residues. The complete variable domain, with remaining parts taken from reference TRBV5-5 and TRBJ1-2, reads DAGVTQSPTHLIKTRGQQVTLRCSPISGHKSVSWYQQVLGQGPQFIFQYYEKEERGRGNFPDRFSARQFPNYSSELNVNALLLGDSALYLCASSKGQGFGYTFGSGTRLTVV.

The chain employs TRBV18 and TRBJ1-1, with 12 bases matching TRBD1. Germline lookup yields CDR1 KGHSH and CDR2 LQKENI. The CDR3 contains 15 residues. V was clipped by 4 bases and J by 8 bases; unmatched bases: 8. CDR3 nucleotides: TGTGCCAGCTCACTGGGGACAGGGGGCACGTGGGAAGCTTTCTTT. Amino acids: CASSLGTGGTWEAFF.

The rearrangement joins TRBV15 to TRBJ1-1, with TRBD1 identical over 9 bases. Germline assignment: CDR1 LNHNV and CDR2 YYDKDF (reference sequence). This CDR3 is built from 15 residues. With V trimmed by 0 bases and J by 4 bases, 3 bases remained unmatched. For the CDR3, the DNA is TGTGCCACCAGCAGAGACTACAGGGGGCGCACTGAAGCTTTCTTT. It is translated as CATSRDYRGRTEAFF.

The chain joins TRBV14 to TRBJ2-5, with a weak D call TRBD1 (6 bases). This CDR3 is built from 14 residues. Germline-derived CDR1 and CDR2 are SGHDN and FVKESK. Trimming left V 4 bases short and J 0 bases short, with 9 bases between. The chain's CDR3 is CASSPGTHQETQYF. The CDR3 bases are TGTGCCAGCAGCCCTGGGACACACCAAGAGACCCAGTACTTC.

V is TRBV7-9 and J is TRBJ2-5; the match to TRBD2 covers 8 bases. There are 14 residues in the CDR3. The germline V gene has CDR1 SEHNR and CDR2 FQNEAQ (reference sequence). The trim removed 3 bases at V and 5 bases at J, leaving 5 bases unmatched. Here the CDR3 DNA reads TGTGCCAGCAGCTTCGCGGGAGGAGGGGAGACCCAGTACTTC. Translated: CASSFAGGGETQYF.

V and J are TRBV4-1 and TRBJ2-7; a possible D gene is TRBD2 (7 bases). The CDR3 length is 17 residues. V was pared by 3 bases and J by 2 bases, with 20 bases between. Germline loops: CDR1 MGHRA, CDR2 YSYEKL. CDR3 loop: CASSQGGWGGAPYEQYF. CDR3 bases: TGCGCCAGCAGCCAGGGGGGCTGGGGGGGGGCTCCCTACGAGCAGTACTTC.

The rearrangement links TRBV18 to TRBJ2-3, with 11 positions matching TRBD2. V shed 6 bases and J 4 bases; nucleotides not matched to a gene: 6. Per germline, CDR1 KGHSH and CDR2 LQKENI. The CDR3 spans 15 residues. Here the CDR3 DNA reads TGTGCCAGCTCCGTTCCGGGACTAGCGGCAGATACGCAGTATTTT. Translating gives CASSVPGLAADTQYF.

This rearrangement joins TRBV11-3 to TRBJ1-3, with 9 bases aligning to TRBD1. Germline V gene sequence: CDR1 SGHNT, CDR2 YENEEA. V gave up 0 bases and J gave up 0 bases; unmatched junction bases: 0. This CDR3 region has 16 residues. The CDR3 spells CASSLEQGASGNTIYF. CDR3 DNA sequence: TGTGCCAGCAGCTTAGAACAGGGGGCCTCTGGAAACACCATATATTTT.

The chain is built from TRBV10-3 and TRBJ1-3; D possibly corresponds to TRBD1 (6 bases). The CDR3 is 12 residues long. The V end lost 10 bases, the J end lost 2 bases, and 9 bases lay between the germline ends. Looked up from germline, CDR1 is ENHRY and CDR2 is SYGVKD. As DNA, the CDR3 is TGTGCCACCGGGACACCTGGAAACACCATATATTTT. This codes for CATGTPGNTIYF.

This chain joins TRBV5-8 and TRBJ2-3; 7 nucleotides line up with TRBD1. This CDR3 is built from 18 residues. V trimming: 4 bases; J trimming: 0 bases; junction bases outside the gene matches: 14. The germline gives CDR1 SGHTS, CDR2 YDEGEE. For the CDR3, the DNA is TGTGCCAGCAGCACGGGACAGATTGTGGGTATTAGCACAGATACGCAGTATTTT. Its protein is CASSTGQIVGISTDTQYF.

The rearrangement links TRBV5-1 to TRBJ1-2, with 10 nucleotides matching TRBD1. CDR1 is SGHRS, CDR2 YFSETQ, per germline. The V segment lost 4 bases and the J segment 8 bases; nucleotides outside the gene matches: 8. This CDR3 is 14 amino acids long. The CDR3 reads CASSPRTGGRGYTF. Here the CDR3 DNA reads TGCGCCAGCAGCCCTCGGACAGGGGGACGAGGCTACACCTTC.

The rearrangement links TRBV2 to TRBJ1-5; D is unclear. This CDR3 comprises 15 residues. Germline assignment: CDR1 SNHLY and CDR2 FYNNEI. Trimming stripped 2 bases from V and 0 bases from J, with 8 bases between. In nucleotides, the CDR3 is TGTGCCAGCAGTGAACACCAGTATAGCAATCAGCCCCAGCATTTT. It is translated as CASSEHQYSNQPQHF.

This clone has just one count. The chain combines TRBV27 with TRBJ2-1; 7 bases agree with TRBD1. Germline CDR1 reads MNHEY; CDR2 reads SMNVEV (reference sequence). This CDR3 region has 19 residues. The V segment lost 5 bases and the J segment 0 bases; nucleotides outside the gene matches: 16. CDR3 sequence: CASSRRTGRFLSSYNEQFF. The DNA of the CDR3 is TGTGCCAGCAGTCGACGGACAGGTCGGTTCCTGAGCTCCTACAATGAGCAGTTCTTC.

V gene TRBV4-3 combines with J gene TRBJ2-3; 8 positions agree with TRBD2. This CDR3 contains 17 residues. Germline V gives CDR1 LGHNA, CDR2 YSLEER. V lost 1 base to trimming and J lost 5 bases; unmatched junction nucleotides: 11. CDR3 nucleotide sequence: TGCGCCAGCAGCCAAGGCGCCGGGCGGGGGGCTATAGATACGCAGTATTTT. Protein product: CASSQGAGRGAIDTQYF.